This section outlines one TCR beta chain sequence together with its context. The antigen is not known. This sample is part of a study of radiotherapy plus CTLA-4 blockade in lung cancer. Turning to the study itself: Overall, 15% to 20% of patients showed an objective response, while about 31% attained disease control.

Overall study results and limits: Early clonal dynamics of blood T cells, together with interferon-beta, were reported as the best response predictor.

The ends were cut back, 1 base at V and 4 bases at J, with 13 bases in the middle. CDR1 SGHDN and CDR2 FVKESK come from the germline V gene. This CDR3 is 15 amino acids long. Clones were sequenced by immunoSEQ multiplex PCR, and TCRdb holds only the in-frame ones, with some missing. The sample consists of fewer than 55,000 clones, approximately 85% of them appearing once. Each patient with chemo-refractory metastatic non-small-cell lung cancer was treated with focal radiation plus CTLA-4 blockade using ipilimumab. This sequence was found in a human donor with non-small cell lung cancer whose response to radiotherapy plus ipilimumab could not be evaluated. This chain connects TRBV14 to TRBJ1-2; D call uncertain. The sequenced sample was peripheral blood, obtained from a patient treated with radiotherapy plus ipilimumab. The CDR3 DNA follows: TGTGCCAGCAGCCAAGGCGAGGGAATTCCCTATGGCTACACCTTC. It yields the protein CASSQGEGIPYGYTF.